This TCR beta chain came from a study of OX40 agonist ivuxolimab in advanced cancers. Study observations and caveats: The study found that CD8+ T cells averaged more expanded clones than CD4+.

As concerns this clone: Its antigen is currently unknown.

The data were produced by immunoSEQ multiplex PCR, yet TCRdb's version contains in-frame clones alone and is incomplete. The sample carries tens of thousands of clones, about four fifths recorded once. Germline V lookup: CDR1 LNHNV, CDR2 YYDKDF (reference sequence). Losses at the gene ends were 3 bases for V and 2 bases for J; bases not matched to a gene: 7. CDR3 length equals 16 residues. The receptor was derived from an adult with an advanced solid tumor such as melanoma, head and neck, liver or kidney cancer. V is TRBV15 and J is TRBJ2-3, with 8 bases that match TRBD2. The material was CD4+ or CD8+ T cells sorted from blood, obtained in a trial of the OX40 agonist ivuxolimab. The CDR3 DNA reads as TGTGCCACCAGCAGTCCCCTTAGCGGGGACACAGATACGCAGTATTTT. It encodes CATSSPLSGDTDTQYF.